The rows below give T cell receptor beta chains drawn from one sample of a study of blood T cell repertoires in COVID-19. Generated by immunoSEQ multiplex PCR, the TCRdb table keeps only in-frame clones and is missing some. Found here are 79,000 or so clones, 85% of them singletons; the top ten hold approximately 9.9%. The sample was peripheral blood. These receptors originate from a man between 60 and 75 years old with COVID-19, enrolled during active disease. CDR3s include the opening cysteine and the closing phenylalanine or tryptophan. Fields, in order: V gene, clone size, J gene, CDR3 protein. Clone size is stated in some rows and not others, as once, few, many or a class when expanded.

>TRBV6-4|once|TRBJ1-2
CASSEQGGRYGYTF
>TRBV24-1|once|TRBJ2-1
CATRAASGSYNEQFF
>TRBV12-3/TRBV12-4|many|TRBJ1-2
CASSSGDYGYTF
>TRBV7-7|NA|TRBJ2-7
CASSLAFGLSYEQYF
>TRBV6-1|NA|TRBJ2-5
CASSESRMAGTQYF
>TRBV4-1|NA|TRBJ2-1
CASSQVILSHNEQFF
>TRBV2|once|TRBJ1-1
CASSETTEAFF
>TRBV7-2|NA|TRBJ2-7
CASSHPGTGNYEQYF
>TRBV7-2|NA|TRBJ2-7
CASSLNGGAEQYF
>TRBV12-5|NA|TRBJ1-6
CASGGDTFYNSPLHF
>TRBV7-9|NA|TRBJ1-5
CASSLSGGSGNQPQHF
>TRBV5-1|NA|TRBJ1-2
CASSLVVNTQDYGYTF
>TRBV3-1/TRBV3-2|NA|TRBJ2-2
CASSRQGAGELFF
>TRBV30|NA|TRBJ1-1
CAATGGERDTEAFF
>TRBV24-1|NA|TRBJ2-5
CATSARFGFTQYF
>TRBV2|NA|TRBJ2-2
CASSGGQGGTGELFF
>TRBV2|NA|TRBJ2-7
CASSMGLLYEQYF
>TRBV24-1|NA|TRBJ2-7
CATSDSAMDNYEQYF
>TRBV3-1/TRBV3-2|NA|TRBJ2-5
CASSTLGTRAAETQYF
>TRBV5-4|once|TRBJ1-3
CASSSGQTNSGNTIYF
>TRBV10-3|NA|TRBJ2-3
CAISGTGTSGTRGGATQYF
>TRBV6-6|NA|TRBJ1-2
CASSQEYRDPYGYTF
>TRBV11-1|few|TRBJ1-6
CASSAGQGYSPLHF
>TRBV14|NA|TRBJ1-6
CASSQAMYSPLHF
>TRBV7-7|few|TRBJ2-5
CASSPPELGTQYF
>TRBV5-1|once|TRBJ1-2
CASFAGQGAGNYGYTF